Below are 5 T cell receptor beta chains sequenced from a single sample in a study of T cell changes during pregnancy in multiple sclerosis. Sequencing used immunoSEQ multiplex PCR; TCRdb keeps in-frame clones, though not all of them. The sample yields 120,000 or so clones, approximately 93% seen once. The source material was peripheral blood, sampled before pregnancy. The receptors were sampled from a female donor with multiple sclerosis, enrolled in a pregnancy study.

This chain uses TRBV5-6 with TRBJ2-5; D unresolved. CDR1 is SGHDT, CDR2 YYEEEE, per germline. The CDR3 is made up of 16 amino acids. Trimming cost V 2 bases and J 2 bases, with 16 bases left between them. CDR3 coding DNA: TGTGCCAGCAGCTTCCTTTCGGCGGTAGTACAAGAGACCCAGTACTTC. Residues: CASSFLSAVVQETQYF.

This chain uses TRBV28 with TRBJ2-7; 15 nucleotides agree with TRBD2. This CDR3 has 15 residues. Trimming at V came to 5 bases and at J to 4 bases, leaving 3 bases not matched to a gene. CDR1 is MDHEN, CDR2 SYDVKM, per germline. CDR3 bases: TGTGCCAGCAGTCCCGGACTAGCGGGAGGGTACGAGCAGTACTTC. Its translation: CASSPGLAGGYEQYF.

The chain links TRBV29-1 to TRBJ2-7, with 10 bases aligning to TRBD1. With 7 bases clipped from V and 5 bases from J, the junction kept 5 bases outside the gene matches. The CDR3 is made up of 12 amino acids. Germline lookup yields CDR1 SQVTM and CDR2 ANQGSEA. CDR3 protein: CSGRDRGHEQYF. CDR3 coding DNA: TGCAGCGGCCGGGACAGGGGTCACGAGCAGTACTTC.

The chain is built from TRBV19 and TRBJ2-1; the match to TRBD1 covers 7 bases. CDR3 length equals 12 residues. Germline V lookup: CDR1 LNHDA, CDR2 SQIVND (reference sequence). V shed 4 bases and J 10 bases; nucleotides not matched to a gene: 4. The CDR3 sequence: CASSSTGVEQFF. In DNA, the CDR3 is TGTGCCAGTAGTAGTACAGGGGTAGAGCAGTTCTTC.

This clone was seen a single time. The chain uses TRBV5-4 and TRBJ1-2, with 9 bases identical to TRBD1. V gave up 4 bases and J gave up 4 bases; unmatched junction bases: 5. The germline CDR1 and CDR2 sequences are SGHNT and YYREEE (reference sequence). The CDR3 runs to 14 residues. The CDR3 protein is CASSPVDRGYGYTF. The CDR3 nucleotides read TGTGCCAGCAGCCCGGTGGACAGGGGCTATGGCTACACCTTC.